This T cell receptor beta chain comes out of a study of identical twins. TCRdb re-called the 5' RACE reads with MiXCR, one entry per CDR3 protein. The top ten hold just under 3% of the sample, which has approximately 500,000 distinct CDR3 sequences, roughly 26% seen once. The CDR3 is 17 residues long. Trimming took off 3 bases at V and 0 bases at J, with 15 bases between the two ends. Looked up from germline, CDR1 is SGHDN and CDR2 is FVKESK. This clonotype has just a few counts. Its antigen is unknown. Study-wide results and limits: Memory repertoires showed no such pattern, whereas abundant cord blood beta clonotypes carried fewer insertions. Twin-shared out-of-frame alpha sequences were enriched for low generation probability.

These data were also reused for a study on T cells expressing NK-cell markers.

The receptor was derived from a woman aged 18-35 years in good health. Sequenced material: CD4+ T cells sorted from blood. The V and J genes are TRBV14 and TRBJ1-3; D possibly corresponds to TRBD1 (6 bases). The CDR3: CASSHLTGSFSGNTIYF. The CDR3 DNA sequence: TGTGCCAGCAGCCATTTAACAGGGTCCTTCTCTGGAAACACCATATATTTT.